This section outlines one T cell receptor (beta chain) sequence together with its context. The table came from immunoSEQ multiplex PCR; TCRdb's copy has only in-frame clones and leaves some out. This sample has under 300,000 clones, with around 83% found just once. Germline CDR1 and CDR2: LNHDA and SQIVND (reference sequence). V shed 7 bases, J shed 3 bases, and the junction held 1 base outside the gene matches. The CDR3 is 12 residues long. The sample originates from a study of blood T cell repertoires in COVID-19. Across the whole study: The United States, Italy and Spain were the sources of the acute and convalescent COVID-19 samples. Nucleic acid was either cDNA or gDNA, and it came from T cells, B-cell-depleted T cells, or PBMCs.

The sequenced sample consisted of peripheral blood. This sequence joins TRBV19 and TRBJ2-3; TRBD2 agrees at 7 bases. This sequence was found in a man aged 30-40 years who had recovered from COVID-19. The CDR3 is CASNGGTDTQYF. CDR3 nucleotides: TGTGCCAGTAACGGGGGGACAGATACGCAGTATTTT.